Each of the 26 T cell receptor beta chains below was sequenced from the same sample in a study of shared clonotypes between healthy human individuals. This table comes from immunoSEQ multiplex PCR, and its TCRdb copy is limited to in-frame clones, with some not included. The sample contains some 2.1 million clones, roughly 95% of which appear only once. Material for sequencing was naive CD4+ T cells sorted from blood. Subset defined: CD45RA+ positively selected. The origin of the receptors is a man younger than 35 in good health.

This rearrangement joins TRBV2 to TRBJ1-2; TRBD1 is a possible D gene (6 bases). Trimming cost V 6 bases and J 3 bases, with 20 bases left between them. The CDR3 contains 16 residues. The germline V gene has CDR1 SNHLY and CDR2 FYNNEI. The CDR3 DNA is TGTGCCAGCAGCAGGGGAGAGGGGATTGAGGACTATGGCTACACCTTC. Amino acids: CASSRGEGIEDYGYTF.

The genes are TRBV5-1 and TRBJ2-1; 8 bases are shared with TRBD2. The CDR3 is 16 residues long. The V segment lost 0 bases and the J segment 8 bases; nucleotides outside the gene matches: 10. CDR1 is SGHRS and CDR2 is YFSETQ in the germline V gene. The CDR3 spells CASSLALAGGRDEQFF. DNA of the CDR3: TGCGCCAGCAGCTTGGCCTTGGCGGGAGGTCGGGATGAGCAGTTCTTC.

CDR3 sequence reads: CASSHSSHSYNEQFF. The CDR3 nucleotides read TGTGCCAGCAGTCATTCAAGTCACTCCTACAATGAGCAGTTCTTC. The chain joins TRBV6-6 to TRBJ2-1, with D unresolved. CDR3 length: 15 residues. Germline loops: CDR1 MNHNY, CDR2 SVGAGI (reference sequence). The germline V and J ends were trimmed by 5 bases and 0 bases, with 11 bases remaining between them.

This clone was picked up one time. The chain combines TRBV6-6 with TRBJ1-5; a possible D gene is TRBD1 (6 bases). V lost 4 bases, J lost 5 bases, and 15 bases lay in between. CDR3 length: 15 amino acids. Germline CDR1 is MNHNY and CDR2 is SVGAGI (reference sequence). The CDR3 spells CASSLGHPGHQPQHF. The CDR3 DNA is TGTGCCAGCAGTTTGGGACATCCAGGCCATCAGCCCCAGCATTTT.

The chain uses TRBV5-5 and TRBJ2-7, with 7 bases identical to TRBD1. The germline V gene encodes CDR1 SGHKS and CDR2 YYEKEE (reference sequence). V shed 0 bases, J shed 0 bases, and the junction held 9 bases outside the gene matches. CDR3 size: 17 residues. CDR3: CASSLGNPWTGSYEQYF. CDR3 nucleotide sequence: TGTGCCAGCAGCTTGGGAAATCCATGGACAGGCTCCTACGAGCAGTACTTC. Filled out from reference TRBV5-5 and TRBJ2-7, the complete variable domain reads DAGVTQSPTHLIKTRGQQVTLRCSPISGHKSVSWYQQVLGQGPQFIFQYYEKEERGRGNFPDRFSARQFPNYSSELNVNALLLGDSALYLCASSLGNPWTGSYEQYFGPGTRLTVT.

This clone appeared once. The V call is TRBV5-1, the J call TRBJ2-7, with TRBD2 identical over 8 bases. After removal of 5 bases from V and 0 bases from J, the junction contained 4 bases not matched to a gene. CDR1 and CDR2 from the germline V gene are SGHRS and YFSETQ. The CDR3 length is 14 residues. The CDR3 region is CASRRGESSYEQYF. The CDR3 DNA reads TGCGCCAGCAGGCGGGGGGAGAGCTCCTACGAGCAGTACTTC.

This sequence joins TRBV5-4 and TRBJ2-7; unclear D gene. Germline V gene sequence: CDR1 SGHNT, CDR2 YYREEE (reference sequence). The V end lost 0 bases, the J end lost 1 base, and 8 bases lay between the germline ends. CDR3 size: 14 residues. CDR3 residues: CASSLDPWSYEQYF. The CDR3 region has the DNA TGTGCCAGCAGCTTGGATCCGTGGTCCTACGAGCAGTACTTC.

The gene calls are TRBV11-3 and TRBJ1-5, with 8 bases identical to TRBD1. This CDR3 has 14 amino acids. V shed 3 bases and J 4 bases; nucleotides not matched to a gene: 2. Per the germline V gene, CDR1 is SGHNT and CDR2 is YENEEA. The CDR3 here is CASSFRQGNQPQHF. The CDR3 nucleotides read TGTGCCAGCAGCTTTAGACAGGGGAATCAGCCCCAGCATTTT.

CDR3 bases: TGTGCCAGCAGTGAATGTACGGCCTGTGAAGCTTTCTTT. It is translated as CASSECTACEAFF. The V and J genes are TRBV6-1 and TRBJ1-1; no definite D call. V was shortened by 2 bases and J by 7 bases, with 11 bases between the two germline ends. CDR1 and CDR2 (germline): MNHNS, SASEGT. The CDR3 totals 13 residues.

CDR3 bases: TGCGCCAGCAGCCAAGATCCAGGGACAGGAACAGATACGCAGTATTTT. It is translated as CASSQDPGTGTDTQYF. The chain couples TRBV4-3 to TRBJ2-3; 8 nucleotides match TRBD1. The CDR3 contains 16 residues. Germline CDR1 and CDR2: LGHNA and YSLEER. The V segment lost 0 bases and the J segment 3 bases; nucleotides outside the gene matches: 5.

About this clone: Other nucleotide sequences from this sample produce the same CDR3. The rearrangement links TRBV19 to TRBJ2-7; TRBD2 agrees at 7 bases. Germline V gene lookup returns CDR1 LNHDA and CDR2 SQIVND (reference sequence). Losses at the gene ends were 1 base for V and 1 base for J; bases not matched to a gene: 1. The CDR3 runs to 14 residues. The chain's CDR3 is CASSIGRESYEQYF. The CDR3, as DNA: TGTGCCAGTAGTATAGGGCGGGAGTCCTACGAGCAGTACTTC.

The chain recombines TRBV5-5 with TRBJ2-7; 9 nucleotides match TRBD2. The CDR3 extends over 16 amino acids. J gave up 4 bases and V 6 bases, and 14 bases lay outside the gene matches. Per the germline V gene, CDR1 is SGHKS and CDR2 is YYEKEE (reference sequence). CDR3 protein: CASTKIPLAGSYEQYF. The CDR3 DNA sequence: TGTGCCAGCACCAAAATCCCCCTAGCGGGGTCGTACGAGCAGTACTTC.

The chain carries TRBV28 and TRBJ1-2; 8 bases match TRBD1. Germline V gene lookup returns CDR1 MDHEN and CDR2 SYDVKM. CDR3 length equals 14 residues. The junction had 5 bases not matched to a gene; V was cut back by 4 bases and J by 4 bases. CDR3 sequence reads: CASSSDRGTYGYTF. Here the CDR3 DNA reads TGTGCCAGCAGTTCTGACAGGGGTACCTATGGCTACACCTTC.

V and J are TRBV11-2 and TRBJ2-3; D is perhaps TRBD2 (5 bases). The CDR3 contains 15 residues. Germline values: CDR1 SGHAT, CDR2 FQNNGV. V was shortened by 3 bases and J by 0 bases, with 10 bases between the two germline ends. As DNA, the CDR3 is TGTGCCAGCAGCTTTATTAGGACTAGCACAGATACGCAGTATTTT. Encoded protein: CASSFIRTSTDTQYF.

This sequence joins TRBV5-1 and TRBJ1-5, with 9 bases lining up with TRBD1. Losses at the gene ends were 4 bases for V and 4 bases for J; bases not matched to a gene: 9. CDR1 is SGHRS and CDR2 is YFSETQ in the germline V gene. The CDR3 consists of 16 residues. CDR3 protein: CASSATGTGINQPQHF. The CDR3 region has the DNA TGCGCCAGCAGCGCAACCGGGACAGGGATTAATCAGCCCCAGCATTTT.

A single count supports this clone. The rearrangement joins TRBV11-2 to TRBJ1-1; tentatively, D is TRBD1 (6 bases). The CDR3 loop spans 14 amino acids. CDR1 and CDR2 from the germline V gene are SGHAT and FQNNGV. The V end lost 2 bases, the J end lost 1 base, and 8 bases lay between the germline ends. In nucleotides, the CDR3 is TGTGCCAGCAGCTTAAGGGACAAGAACACTGAAGCTTTCTTT. It translates to CASSLRDKNTEAFF.

The chain carries TRBV18 and TRBJ2-5; D not certain. CDR3 length: 14 amino acids. The germline gives CDR1 KGHSH, CDR2 LQKENI. V lost 2 bases and J lost 2, with 9 bases in between. CDR3 DNA sequence: TGTGCCAGCTCACCAAAGACCGTTCAAGAGACCCAGTACTTC. It translates to CASSPKTVQETQYF.

The chain joins TRBV7-2 to TRBJ2-3; either TRBD1 or TRBD2 may supply D (6 bases each). Germline V gives CDR1 SGHTA, CDR2 FQGNSA. V lost 0 bases, J lost 7 bases, and 17 bases lay in between. This CDR3 is built from 16 residues. CDR3 region: CASSLAGKGGYHTQYF. The CDR3 nucleotides are TGTGCCAGCAGCTTAGCAGGGAAAGGGGGGTACCATACGCAGTATTTT.

The chain has TRBV10-1 and TRBJ1-1; D call uncertain. Trimming left V 0 bases short and J 4 bases short, with 6 bases between. Looked up from germline, CDR1 is WNHNN and CDR2 is SYGVQD (reference sequence). CDR3 length: 13 residues. This CDR3 reads CASSESRVTEAFF. DNA of the CDR3: TGCGCCAGCAGTGAGTCAAGGGTCACTGAAGCTTTCTTT.

The gene calls are TRBV9 and TRBJ2-1, with D maybe TRBD2 (5 bases). CDR3 length equals 13 residues. Germline V lookup: CDR1 SGDLS, CDR2 YYNGEE. V dropped 2 bases and J dropped 9 bases, with 12 bases sitting between them. In DNA form, the CDR3 reads TGTGCCAGCAGCGTCACTAGTTCTATTGAGCAGTTCTTC. Its protein is CASSVTSSIEQFF.

The chain recombines TRBV2 with TRBJ2-7; D not certain. Germline V gene data show CDR1 as SNHLY and CDR2 as FYNNEI. The V end lost 8 bases, the J end lost 6 bases, and 11 bases lay between the germline ends. CDR3 length equals 11 residues. The CDR3 DNA reads as TGTGCCAGCGGAGTGGGTTCCGAGCAGTACTTC. Protein product: CASGVGSEQYF.

The V gene is TRBV27, the J gene TRBJ1-3, with D tentatively TRBD1 (6 bases). Trimming left V 0 bases short and J 4 bases short, with 10 bases between. This CDR3 has 15 amino acids. Germline lookup yields CDR1 MNHEY and CDR2 SMNVEV (reference sequence). The CDR3 coding sequence is TGTGCCAGCAGTTTATCGGGGGCACTAGGAAACACCATATATTTT. This translates into CASSLSGALGNTIYF.

The chain recombines TRBV15 with TRBJ1-5; TRBD1 matches at 9 bases. The germline V gene encodes CDR1 LNHNV and CDR2 YYDKDF (reference sequence). The junction had 8 bases not matched to a gene; V was cut back by 0 bases and J by 2 bases. The CDR3 is 18 residues long. The CDR3, as DNA: TGTGCCACCAGCAGAGATATCACAGGGGGCTTGGGCAATCAGCCCCAGCATTTT. Its translation: CATSRDITGGLGNQPQHF.

This chain links TRBV10-3 with TRBJ1-4, with a possible D match to TRBD1 (5 bases). The CDR3 loop spans 16 amino acids. Germline loops: CDR1 ENHRY, CDR2 SYGVKD. V was shortened by 3 bases and J by 0 bases, with 11 bases between the two germline ends. DNA of the CDR3: TGTGCCATCAGTGACCAGGGTTTCGCAACTAATGAAAAACTGTTTTTT. It codes for CAISDQGFATNEKLFF.

J is TRBJ1-1 and V is TRBV6-1; D gene uncertain. In germline, CDR1 is MNHNS, CDR2 SASEGT. The CDR3 contains 15 residues. V was pared by 3 bases and J by 1 base, with 12 bases between. The CDR3 sequence: CASSEQRRRNTEAFF. The CDR3 coding sequence is TGTGCCAGCAGTGAGCAGAGACGGAGGAACACTGAAGCTTTCTTT.

This chain uses TRBV30 with TRBJ2-6, with D perhaps matching TRBD2 (6 bases). The CDR3 totals 17 residues. V dropped 3 bases and J dropped 0 bases, with 15 bases sitting between them. CDR1 and CDR2 from the germline V gene are GTSNPN and SVGIG (reference sequence). The CDR3 protein is CAWSRGKSTSGANVLTF. DNA for the CDR3: TGTGCCTGGAGCCGCGGGAAATCCACCTCTGGGGCCAACGTCCTGACTTTC.